This entry describes one T cell receptor (beta chain). Its specificity is not known. The authors extracted RNA and reverse transcribed it into cDNA as the sequencing template. TCRdb's copy holds only in-frame clones and misses some; the assay was immunoSEQ multiplex PCR. This sample yields about 110,000 clones, of which roughly 84% are seen a single time; under 25% belongs to the top ten. These data originate in a study of CD8+ T cells in alopecia areata. Study information: Treated patients were given 5 to 10 mg oral tofacitinib twice daily. Whole-study results and caveats: Within the top 100, expanded CD8+ clones significantly decreased with tofacitinib, as did scalp clonality. Having just one nonresponder leaves the connection between baseline CD8+ expansion and response unresolved. Scalp samples also yield sequences of resident alphabeta T cells from normal skin.

Regarding treatment: oral pan-JAK inhibitor, 5-10 mg twice daily. The sample here was CD8+ T cells sorted from blood, taken at week 24, from a patient treated with tofacitinib. This clonotype was sampled from a human donor with alopecia areata.

The CDR3 loop reads CASTTTGLREQFF. The CDR3 DNA reads as TGTGCCAGCACCACGACAGGGCTAAGGGAGCAGTTCTTC. The V call is TRBV6-1, the J call TRBJ2-1, with TRBD1 matching over 7 bases. The CDR3 consists of 13 residues. The V gene end was trimmed by 7 bases and the J gene end by 10 bases; junction bases not matched to a gene: 10. Germline V CDR1 and CDR2: MNHNS, SASEGT.